The next 11 T cell receptor beta chains were all read from a single sample in a study of T cell responses to AZD1222 COVID-19 vaccine. Produced via immunoSEQ multiplex PCR; TCRdb's table is partial and in-frame only. The table shows under 200,000 clones, with 90% to 95% occurring only once. This specimen was peripheral blood, taken 28 days after the second dose of the MenACWY control vaccine. These receptor sequences come from an adult who received the MenACWY meningococcal vaccine as a control.

This sequence joins TRBV10-2 and TRBJ1-1; D not certain. The CDR3 length is 11 residues. Germline CDR1 WSHSY, CDR2 SAAADI. The V end lost 8 bases, the J end lost 3 bases, and 7 bases lay between the germline ends. CDR3 region: CASRAYTEAFF. In DNA, the CDR3 is TGCGCCAGCCGGGCCTACACTGAAGCTTTCTTT.

This sequence joins TRBV21-1 and TRBJ2-7; TRBD1, as called in the table, went unchecked against the DNA. TRBV21-1 is a pseudogene. The CDR3 totals 13 residues. The CDR3 loop reads CASTRTGSYEQYF. As DNA, the CDR3 is TGTGCCAGCACACGGACAGGGAGCTACGAGCAGTACTTC.

The rearrangement uses TRBV3-1 (or the pseudogene TRBV3-2) and TRBJ1-6; D is perhaps TRBD1 (6 bases). The length of the CDR3 is 15 residues. Germline assignment: CDR1 LGHDT and CDR2 YNNKEL (reference sequence). Deletions cut 3 bases from V and 10 bases from J, with 16 bases between. In nucleotides, the CDR3 is TGTGCCAGCAGCCAGAGGGGGGCGCCGGGGTCACCCCTCCACTTT. This translates into CASSQRGAPGSPLHF.

The J gene is TRBJ1-2, the V gene TRBV7-2; TRBD1 aligns across 9 bases. This CDR3 region has 15 residues. Germline V CDR1 and CDR2: SGHTA, FQGNSA. V lost 7 bases and J lost 2; bases outside the gene matches: 8. CDR3 sequence: CASKYSGTGNYGYTF. DNA of the CDR3: TGTGCCAGCAAGTATTCCGGGACAGGGAACTATGGCTACACCTTC.

CDR3 region: CASSVAPGLATNNEQFF. The DNA for the CDR3 is TGTGCCAGCAGCGTAGCGCCGGGACTAGCGACAAACAATGAGCAGTTCTTC. V and J are TRBV9 and TRBJ2-1, with 10 bases lining up with TRBD2. CDR3 length: 17 residues. Trimming took 0 bases from V and 5 from J; bases not matched to a gene: 8. Germline-derived CDR1 and CDR2 are SGDLS and YYNGEE.

This chain joins TRBV3-1 (or the pseudogene TRBV3-2) and TRBJ1-6; 7 bases line up with TRBD1. CDR1 is LGHDT, CDR2 YNNKEL, per germline (reference sequence). The CDR3 loop spans 16 amino acids. Trimming removed 0 bases from V and 9 bases from J; junction bases left unmatched: 8. This chain's CDR3 is CASSQELGTVTSPLHF. The CDR3, as DNA: TGTGCCAGCAGCCAAGAATTGGGGACAGTTACTTCACCCCTCCACTTT.

The genes are TRBV5-5 and TRBJ2-7, with D uncertain. The ends were cut back, 4 bases at V and 4 bases at J, with 6 bases in the middle. This CDR3 region has 11 residues. The V gene's germline CDR1 is SGHKS and CDR2 YYEKEE (reference sequence). The CDR3 DNA reads as TGTGCCAGCAGCGATCTTTACGAGCAGTACTTC. Its translation is CASSDLYEQYF.

The chain recombines TRBV13 with TRBJ2-1; D not resolved. The CDR3 extends over 15 amino acids. The germline CDR1 and CDR2 sequences are PRHDT and FYEKMQ (reference sequence). V was cut by 4 bases and J by 0 bases, with 10 bases left in between. CDR3 coding DNA: TGTGCCAGCAGCTCAGGCAGAGCCTCCTACAATGAGCAGTTCTTC. Its protein product is CASSSGRASYNEQFF. Supplemented by reference TRBV13 and TRBJ2-1, the full variable domain reads AAGVIQSPRHLIKEKRETATLKCYPIPRHDTVYWYQQGPGQDPQFLISFYEKMQSDKGSIPDRFSAQQFSDYHSELNMSSLELGDSALYFCASSSGRASYNEQFFGPGTRLTVL.

V usage is TRBV27 and J usage is TRBJ1-2; 7 nucleotides agree with TRBD1. The germline V gene has CDR1 MNHEY and CDR2 SMNVEV (reference sequence). The CDR3 runs 15 residues. Trimming took 5 bases from V and 2 from J; bases not matched to a gene: 8. The DNA of the CDR3 is TGTGCCAGCAGTGGGGCTTCGGGACAGAACTATGGCTACACCTTC. Encoded protein: CASSGASGQNYGYTF.

The V and J genes are TRBV3-1 (or the pseudogene TRBV3-2) and TRBJ2-1, with D tentatively TRBD2 (5 bases). Trimming pared 3 bases from V and 6 bases from J, leaving 15 bases between. Germline V gives CDR1 LGHDT, CDR2 YNNKEL (reference sequence). This CDR3 is built from 15 residues. CDR3 amino acids: CASSHSRPSSNEQFF. DNA of the CDR3: TGTGCCAGCAGCCACAGTCGGCCTAGCAGCAATGAGCAGTTCTTC.

V gene TRBV9 combines with J gene TRBJ1-3, with D perhaps TRBD1 (6 bases). The CDR3 consists of 17 residues. V lost 0 bases and J 0 bases, leaving 13 bases between the germline ends. Germline V gene lookup returns CDR1 SGDLS and CDR2 YYNGEE. In DNA form, the CDR3 reads TGTGCCAGCAGCGTAGGGGGGGCGGTGAGCTCTGGAAACACCATATATTTT. Amino acid sequence: CASSVGGAVSSGNTIYF.